Each of the 2 T cell receptor beta chains below was sequenced from the same sample in a study of early T cells in non-severe SARS-CoV-2 infection (dated by TCRdb to 2020 to 2022). Receptor amplification or capture employed 5' RACE. The sample was run on a NextSeq 500. The public sequencing data were trimmed at Q25 with fastp and processed into clonotypes with MiXCR by TCRdb, which kept only in-frame beta chains. Each entry is one CDR3 protein sequence, shown with its most common DNA and genes. In all, the sample holds under 20,000 distinct CDR3 sequences, and around 5.8% of those were seen once. The ten largest clonotypes hold approximately 7% of the sample. The sample here was whole blood, taken at baseline. These receptors came from an adult who was a healthcare worker with PCR-confirmed SARS-CoV-2 infection or an uninfected control (not recorded which).

There are many counts of this clonotype. The rearrangement joins TRBV20-1 to TRBJ1-1; 9 nucleotides align to TRBD1. The CDR3 extends over 13 amino acids. J lost 11 bases, V lost 3 bases, and 10 bases had no gene match. In germline, CDR1 is DFQATT, CDR2 SNEGSKA (reference sequence). CDR3 sequence (DNA): TGCAGTGCTAGTGGGGACAGGGCCGAGGAGGCTTTCTTT. Amino acids: CSASGDRAEEAFF.

This clonotype is categorized as medium-sized (0.01 to 0.1%). The chain links TRBV20-1 to TRBJ1-2; 11 bases fit TRBD1. V dropped 6 bases and J dropped 7; count of bases not matched to a gene: 13. Germline V lookup: CDR1 DFQATT, CDR2 SNEGSKA (reference sequence). The CDR3 is 15 amino acids. The CDR3 is CSAPPGQGEGSGYTF. CDR3 sequence (DNA): TGCAGTGCGCCTCCGGGACAGGGGGAAGGGAGTGGCTACACCTTC.